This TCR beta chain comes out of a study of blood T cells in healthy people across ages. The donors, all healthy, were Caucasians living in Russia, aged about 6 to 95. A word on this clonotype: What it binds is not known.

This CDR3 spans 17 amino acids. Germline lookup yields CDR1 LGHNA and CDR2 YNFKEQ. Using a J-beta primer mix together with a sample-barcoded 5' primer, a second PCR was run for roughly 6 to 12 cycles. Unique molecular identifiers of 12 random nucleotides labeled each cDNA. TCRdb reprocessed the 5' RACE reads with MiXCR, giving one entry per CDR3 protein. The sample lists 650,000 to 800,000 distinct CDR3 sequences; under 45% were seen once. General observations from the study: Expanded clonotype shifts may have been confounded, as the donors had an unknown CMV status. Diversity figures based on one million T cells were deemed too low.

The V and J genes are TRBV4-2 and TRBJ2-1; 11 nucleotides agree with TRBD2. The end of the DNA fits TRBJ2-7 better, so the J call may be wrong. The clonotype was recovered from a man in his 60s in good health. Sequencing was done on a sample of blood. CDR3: CASSQERLAGGYNEQYF. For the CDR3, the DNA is TGTGCCAGCAGCCAAGAGAGGCTAGCGGGGGGCTACAATGAGCAGTACTTC.